This T cell receptor beta chain was identified in a study of blood T cells in healthy people across ages. The sample providers were healthy Caucasian people from Russia, aged about 6 to 95. Collection of around 9.3 milliliters of peripheral blood was performed for each donor. A J-beta primer mix and a sample-barcoded 5' primer were used in a second PCR of roughly 7 to 12 cycles. The authors tagged each cDNA molecule using a template-switch adaptor with 12 random nucleotides. TCRdb reprocessed the 5' RACE reads via MiXCR and lists one record per CDR3 protein. The sample lists around 2 million distinct CDR3 sequences, 39% seen once, with 23% in the top ten. Germline values: CDR1 SGHTA, CDR2 FQGNSA. Trimming took 2 bases from V and 1 from J, leaving 8 bases between them. This CDR3 is 15 amino acids long.

The TCR originated in a human donor in good health. The sequenced sample consisted of blood. The chain recombines TRBV7-2 with TRBJ2-2; D call uncertain. Here the CDR3 DNA reads TGTGCCAGCAGCTTATTGCCACTGAACACCGGGGAGCTGTTTTTT. Translating gives CASSLLPLNTGELFF.